Detailed here is one T cell receptor beta chain. Its target is not known. The library labeled individual cDNA molecules by adding unique molecular identifiers to them. In the authors' methods: Sample-level TCR yields exhibited a median of around 93,000, with a range of roughly 20,000 to 750,000. A single record per CDR3 protein comes from TCRdb applying MiXCR to the RACE reads. The V and J calls shown here were made by TCRdb, not taken from the authors' results. The data show 70,000 to 85,000 distinct CDR3 sequences, with approximately 8.6% seen just once and around 1.4% held by the top ten. The entry originates in a study of human T cells and chemical hapten exposure. In the study overall: Among samples, TCR yields varied mainly because of small differences in pooled library volume.

Indicated time point: healthy volunteer bleed at 6 weeks. Whole blood, unfractionated, served as the material for total RNA extraction. Study findings and constraints: Counts of TCRs above 1 in 1000 frequency stayed unchanged with DPC sensitization.

The CDR3 loop spans 17 amino acids. Germline values: CDR1 SEHNR, CDR2 FQNEAQ (reference sequence). The trim removed 5 bases at V and 0 bases at J, leaving 6 bases unmatched. This clonotype was obtained from a male donor in good health. Some clones in this sample may be carry-over from other donors' samples. The chain combines TRBV7-9 with TRBJ2-1, with 11 bases lining up with TRBD2. Sample: whole blood. CDR3 nucleotide sequence: TGTGCCAGCAGCACTAGCGGGAGCCCTCGCTCCTACAATGAGCAGTTCTTC. It yields the protein CASSTSGSPRSYNEQFF.